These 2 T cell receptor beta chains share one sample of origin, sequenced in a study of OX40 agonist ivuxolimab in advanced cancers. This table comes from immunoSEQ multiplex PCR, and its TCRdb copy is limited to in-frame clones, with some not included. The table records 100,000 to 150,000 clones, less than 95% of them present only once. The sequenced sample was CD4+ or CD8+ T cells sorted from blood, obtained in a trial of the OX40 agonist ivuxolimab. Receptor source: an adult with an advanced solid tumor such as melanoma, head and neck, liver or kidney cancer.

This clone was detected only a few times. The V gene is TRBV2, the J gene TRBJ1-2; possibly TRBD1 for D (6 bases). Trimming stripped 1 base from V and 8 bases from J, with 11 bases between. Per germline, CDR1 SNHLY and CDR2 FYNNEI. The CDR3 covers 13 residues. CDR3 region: CASSEGLGGGYTF. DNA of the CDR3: TGTGCCAGCAGTGAAGGGCTGGGGGGCGGCTACACCTTC. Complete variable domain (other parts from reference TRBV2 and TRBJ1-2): EPEVTQTPSHQVTQMGQEVILRCVPISNHLYFYWYRQILGQKVEFLVSFYNNEISEKSEIFDDQFSVERPDGSNFTLKIRSTKLEDSAMYFCASSEGLGGGYTFGSGTRLTVV.

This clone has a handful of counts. CDR3 coding DNA: TGTGCCAGCAGTCCGCTCCTGAACACTGAAGCTTTCTTT. Its protein is CASSPLLNTEAFF. V is TRBV28 and J is TRBJ1-1; D not resolved. Germline CDR1 reads MDHEN; CDR2 reads SYDVKM. This CDR3 has 13 residues. V lost 5 bases and J 0 bases, leaving 7 bases between the germline ends. The complete variable domain, with remaining parts taken from reference TRBV28 and TRBJ1-1, reads DVKVTQSSRYLVKRTGEKVFLECVQDMDHENMFWYRQDPGLGLRLIYFSYDVKMKEKGDIPEGYSVSREKKERFSLILESASTNQTSMYLCASSPLLNTEAFFGQGTRLTVV.